This T cell receptor beta chain was captured in a study of T cell responses to AZD1222 COVID-19 vaccine. Study-wide results and limits: Clonal diversity may have been underestimated in mostly white British donors. All repertoire sampling was performed exclusively after the peak T cell response.

Notes on this clone: No antigen is known for it.

Germline loops: CDR1 MNHEY, CDR2 SVGEGT. The ends were cut back, 0 bases at V and 7 bases at J, with 13 bases in the middle. There are 14 residues in the CDR3. Only in-frame clones appear in the TCRdb table, and some are missing; sequencing was by immunoSEQ multiplex PCR. The sample shows roughly 130,000 clones, over 75% of them seen only once. This chain links TRBV6-2 or TRBV6-3 with TRBJ2-7; no reliable D call. This sequence was found in an adult in good health. The sequencing here drew on peripheral blood, taken on day 0 of MenACWY control vaccination. The CDR3 DNA reads as TGTGCCAGCAGTTACTCCGAGACTGGCTTGGAGCAGTACTTC. As protein: CASSYSETGLEQYF.